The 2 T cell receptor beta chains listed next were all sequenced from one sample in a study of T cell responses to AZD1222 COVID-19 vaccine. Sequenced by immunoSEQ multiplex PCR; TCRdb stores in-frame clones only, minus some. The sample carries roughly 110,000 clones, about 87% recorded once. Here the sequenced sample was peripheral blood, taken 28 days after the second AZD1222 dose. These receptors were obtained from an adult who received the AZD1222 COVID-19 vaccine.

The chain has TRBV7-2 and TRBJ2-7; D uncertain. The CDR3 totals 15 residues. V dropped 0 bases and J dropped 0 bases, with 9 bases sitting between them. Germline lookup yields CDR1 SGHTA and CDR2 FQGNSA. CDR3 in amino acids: CASSLAADNSYEQYF. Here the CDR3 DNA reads TGTGCCAGCAGCTTAGCGGCAGACAACTCCTACGAGCAGTACTTC.

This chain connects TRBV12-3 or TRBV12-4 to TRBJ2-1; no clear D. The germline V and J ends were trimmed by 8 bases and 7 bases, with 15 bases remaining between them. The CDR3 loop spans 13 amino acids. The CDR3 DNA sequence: TGTGCCAGCCTCGCCCGCCCTTGGAATGAGCAGTTCTTC. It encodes CASLARPWNEQFF.